These 20 T cell receptor beta chains originate from one sample sequenced in a study of CD8+CD57+ T cells in acquired aplastic anemia. Profiling that covered TCR beta VDJ and CDR3 relied on genomic DNA as its template. MiXCR, applied by TCRdb to the reads, yields one record per CDR3 protein. Of about 98,000 distinct CDR3 sequences listed, 55% to 75% are singletons. Patients selected for sequencing had displayed CD8+CD57+ cell expansion by flow cytometry. Sequences were obtained from sorted CD4+, CD8+, or CD8+CD57+ T cells (not recorded which) from PBMCs. These receptors were taken from a human donor with aplastic anemia.

This chain connects TRBV11-3 to TRBJ2-2; 9 bases match TRBD1. The length of the CDR3 is 15 residues. With 5 bases clipped from V and 5 bases from J, the junction kept 6 bases outside the gene matches. From germline, CDR1 is SGHNT and CDR2 YENEEA. The CDR3 is CASSQGTGRTGELFF. The CDR3 coding sequence is TGTGCCAGCAGCCAAGGGACAGGGAGGACCGGGGAGCTGTTTTTT.

This clonotype appeared once. The chain links TRBV25-1 to TRBJ2-7; perhaps TRBD2 as D (5 bases). With 7 bases removed from V and 1 base from J, the gap between germline ends came to 11 bases. The CDR3 spans 13 residues. The germline CDR1 and CDR2 sequences are MGHDK and SYGVNS. Written as DNA, the CDR3 is TGTGCCAGCACTCCGGAGGTGTCCTACGAGCAGTACTTC. Translating gives CASTPEVSYEQYF.

The rearrangement joins TRBV5-1 to TRBJ2-3; unclear D gene. Trimming stripped 1 base from V and 2 bases from J, with 11 bases between. CDR3 length: 15 residues. Looked up from germline, CDR1 is SGHRS and CDR2 is YFSETQ. In DNA, the CDR3 is TGCGCCAGCAGCTTGCAGTCTCTCCTCACAGATACGCAGTATTTT. Translation: CASSLQSLLTDTQYF.

This clonotype has at least ten counts. The V call is TRBV7-9, the J call TRBJ1-5; TRBD1 matches 7 bases. The V gene end was trimmed by 5 bases and the J gene end by 5 bases; junction bases not matched to a gene: 6. In germline, CDR1 is SEHNR, CDR2 FQNEAQ (reference sequence). The CDR3 has 14 amino acids. The CDR3: CASSHGTEYQPQHF. The DNA of the CDR3 is TGTGCCAGCAGCCACGGGACAGAGTATCAGCCCCAGCATTTT.

V usage is TRBV20-1 and J usage is TRBJ1-2; possible D gene TRBD1, 6 bases. CDR1 is DFQATT and CDR2 is SNEGSKA in the germline V gene (reference sequence). CDR3 length: 14 residues. Trimming pared 3 bases from V and 9 bases from J, leaving 20 bases between. The chain's CDR3 is CSASLSGGRARYTF. CDR3 sequence (DNA): TGCAGTGCTAGCCTCTCTGGGGGCAGGGCGCGCTACACCTTC.

This sequence joins TRBV10-3 and TRBJ1-1; 9 positions match TRBD1. The CDR3 runs to 13 residues. Germline V lookup: CDR1 ENHRY, CDR2 SYGVKD. Trimming took 10 bases from V and 5 from J; bases not matched to a gene: 8. DNA of the CDR3: TGTGCCACGGGACAGGGAGCGAAAACTGAAGCTTTCTTT. This translates into CATGQGAKTEAFF.

The chain uses TRBV29-1 and TRBJ2-1; D is undetermined. CDR3 size: 11 residues. The germline V gene has CDR1 SQVTM and CDR2 ANQGSEA. Deletions cut 4 bases from V and 11 bases from J, with 12 bases between. In DNA, the CDR3 is TGCAGCGTTGTAGTTGGCCACAAGCAGTTCTTC. The encoded protein is CSVVVGHKQFF.

The chain carries TRBV15 and TRBJ1-4; D is undetermined. This CDR3 has 12 residues. Trimming cost V 6 bases and J 4 bases, with 6 bases left between them. Looked up from germline, CDR1 is LNHNV and CDR2 is YYDKDF (reference sequence). The DNA of the CDR3 is TGTGCCACCAGGGCAGGTAATGAAAAACTGTTTTTT. It yields the protein CATRAGNEKLFF.

This rearrangement joins TRBV15 to TRBJ2-7; no clear D. Germline V lookup: CDR1 LNHNV, CDR2 YYDKDF (reference sequence). Trimming left V 8 bases short and J 2 bases short, with 16 bases between. This CDR3 contains 14 residues. The CDR3 region has the DNA TGTGCCACCTCCGATGGACCCGGAGCCTACGAGCAGTACTTC. Amino acids: CATSDGPGAYEQYF.

This chain uses TRBV2 with TRBJ2-5, with 7 bases identical to TRBD1. The junction had 5 bases not matched to a gene; V was cut back by 7 bases and J by 3 bases. The length of the CDR3 is 13 residues. In germline, CDR1 is SNHLY, CDR2 FYNNEI. The CDR3 spells CASNGQEEETQYF. The CDR3 nucleotides read TGTGCCAGCAACGGACAGGAAGAAGAGACCCAGTACTTC. Full variable domain (remainder filled in from reference TRBV2 and TRBJ2-5): EPEVTQTPSHQVTQMGQEVILRCVPISNHLYFYWYRQILGQKVEFLVSFYNNEISEKSEIFDDQFSVERPDGSNFTLKIRSTKLEDSAMYFCASNGQEEETQYFGPGTRLLVL.

The chain couples TRBV6-1 to TRBJ1-3; D is uncertain. CDR3 length equals 13 residues. CDR1 is MNHNS and CDR2 is SASEGT in the germline V gene. V lost 8 bases to trimming and J lost 0 bases, with 8 bases between them. The CDR3 sequence is CASAGISGNTIYF. CDR3 DNA: TGTGCCAGCGCGGGGATCTCTGGAAACACCATATATTTT.

This clonotype came up a few times. CDR3 sequence (DNA): TGCAGTGCTAGAGAAGTCGCAGGGAATTCACCCCTCCACTTT. This encodes CSAREVAGNSPLHF. The V and J genes are TRBV20-1 and TRBJ1-6; TRBD1 might be the D (5 bases). This CDR3 region has 14 residues. The V gene lost 0 bases and the J gene lost 7 bases, with 10 bases spanning the gap. Germline V gives CDR1 DFQATT, CDR2 SNEGSKA (reference sequence).

V usage is TRBV11-2 and J usage is TRBJ1-6; TRBD1 is a possible D gene (6 bases). The CDR3 consists of 17 residues. The germline CDR1 and CDR2 sequences are SGHAT and FQNNGV. The V end was cut by 4 bases, the J end by 0 bases, with 13 bases between. For the CDR3, the DNA is TGTGCCAGCAGCTCCCTTACACAGGGCTCCTATAATTCACCCCTCCACTTT. It yields the protein CASSSLTQGSYNSPLHF.

The chain carries TRBV2 and TRBJ2-1, with TRBD1 matching 8 bases. Germline V gene data show CDR1 as SNHLY and CDR2 as FYNNEI. Trimming cost V 7 bases and J 9 bases; bases outside gene matches: 14. The CDR3 contains 15 residues. Written as DNA, the CDR3 is TGTGCCAGCAACGTACAGGGGGTCGTTTCCGGTGAGCAGTTCTTC. This gives the protein CASNVQGVVSGEQFF.

Turning to this clonotype: A junction boundary mismatches the germline segment, possibly from a read error. The chain carries TRBV20-1 and TRBJ2-7; 7 positions match TRBD2. The germline V gene encodes CDR1 DFQATT and CDR2 SNEGSKA (reference sequence). The CDR3 sequence is 15 residues long. The chain's CDR3 is CSASRDYVSNWEQYF. The CDR3 region has the DNA TGCAGCGCTAGCAGGGACTATGTGTCAAATTGGGAGCAGTACTTC.

The sample holds a few counts of this clonotype. The rearrangement links TRBV7-2 to TRBJ2-2; no definite D call. CDR1 is SGHTA and CDR2 is FQGNSA in the germline V gene. V lost 1 base and J 5 bases, leaving 5 bases between the germline ends. The CDR3 is 13 residues long. The CDR3 sequence is CASSLVPTGELFF. CDR3 DNA sequence: TGTGCCAGCAGCTTAGTACCAACCGGGGAGCTGTTTTTT. Filled out from reference TRBV7-2 and TRBJ2-2, the complete variable domain reads GAGVSQSPSNKVTEKGKDVELRCDPISGHTALYWYRQSLGQGLEFLIYFQGNSAPDKSGLPSDRFSAERTGGSVSTLTIQRTQQEDSAVYLCASSLVPTGELFFGEGSRLTVL.

At least ten counts were recorded for this clonotype. The CDR3 here is CASSPGTDGTDTQYF. CDR3 bases: TGTGCCAGCAGCCCTGGGACAGACGGCACAGATACGCAGTATTTT. V is TRBV6-1 and J is TRBJ2-3, with 7 bases fitting TRBD1. The CDR3 is 15 amino acids. Germline values: CDR1 MNHNS, CDR2 SASEGT. With 6 bases clipped from V and 1 base from J, the junction kept 7 bases outside the gene matches.

This sequence joins TRBV4-2 and TRBJ1-5; 7 bases map to TRBD1. V gave up 0 bases and J gave up 1 base; unmatched junction bases: 3. This CDR3 contains 16 residues. CDR1 is LGHNA, CDR2 YNFKEQ, per germline. The DNA for the CDR3 is TGTGCCAGCAGCCAAGAAGCGACAGGGAGCAATCAGCCCCAGCATTTT. This translates into CASSQEATGSNQPQHF.

The chain carries TRBV7-2 and TRBJ1-1; D is undetermined. The CDR3 is made up of 12 amino acids. V gave up 2 bases and J gave up 7 bases, with 8 bases separating them. Germline V gene lookup returns CDR1 SGHTA and CDR2 FQGNSA. The CDR3 loop reads CASSLTRYEAFF. The CDR3 DNA sequence: TGTGCCAGCAGCTTAACTCGATATGAAGCTTTCTTT.

The V gene is TRBV29-1, the J gene TRBJ1-2; 9 bases agree with TRBD1. This CDR3 contains 14 residues. Germline lookup yields CDR1 SQVTM and CDR2 ANQGSEA. Germline trimming cut 8 bases from V and 6 bases from J; bases unmatched to any gene: 13. The CDR3 region has the DNA TGCAGCTTATTTCGGGACAGGGCCTCTGATGGCTACACCTTC. It encodes CSLFRDRASDGYTF. The complete variable domain, with remaining parts taken from reference TRBV29-1 and TRBJ1-2, reads SAVISQKPSRDICQRGTSLTIQCQVDSQVTMMFWYRQQPGQSLTLIATANQGSEATYESGFVIDKFPISRPNLTFSTLTVSNMSPEDSSIYLCSLFRDRASDGYTFGSGTRLTVV.